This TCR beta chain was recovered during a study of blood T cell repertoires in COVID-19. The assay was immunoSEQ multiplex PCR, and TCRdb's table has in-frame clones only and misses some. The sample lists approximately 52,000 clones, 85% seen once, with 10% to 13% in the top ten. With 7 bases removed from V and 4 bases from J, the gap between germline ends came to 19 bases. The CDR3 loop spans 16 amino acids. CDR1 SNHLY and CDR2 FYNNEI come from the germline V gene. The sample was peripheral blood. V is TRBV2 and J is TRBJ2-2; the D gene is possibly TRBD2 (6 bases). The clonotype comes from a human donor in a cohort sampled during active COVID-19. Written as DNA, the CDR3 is TGTGCCAGCACCCCCATGGGGGGAGGACGCACCGGGGAGCTGTTTTTT. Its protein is CASTPMGGGRTGELFF.